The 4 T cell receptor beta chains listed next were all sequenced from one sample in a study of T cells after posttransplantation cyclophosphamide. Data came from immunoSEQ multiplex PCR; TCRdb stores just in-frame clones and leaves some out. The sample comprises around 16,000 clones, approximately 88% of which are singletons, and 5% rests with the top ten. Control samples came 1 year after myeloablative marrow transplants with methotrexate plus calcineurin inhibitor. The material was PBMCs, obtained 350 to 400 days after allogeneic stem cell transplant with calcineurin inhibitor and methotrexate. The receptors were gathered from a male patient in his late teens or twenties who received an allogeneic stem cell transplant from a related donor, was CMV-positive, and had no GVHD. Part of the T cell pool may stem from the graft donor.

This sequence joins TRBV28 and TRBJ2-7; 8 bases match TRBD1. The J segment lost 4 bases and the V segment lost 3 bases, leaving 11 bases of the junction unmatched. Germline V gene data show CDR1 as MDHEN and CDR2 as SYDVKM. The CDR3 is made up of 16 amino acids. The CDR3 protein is CASSFQSGQGLYEQYF. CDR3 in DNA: TGTGCCAGCAGTTTTCAATCAGGACAGGGTTTGTACGAGCAGTACTTC.

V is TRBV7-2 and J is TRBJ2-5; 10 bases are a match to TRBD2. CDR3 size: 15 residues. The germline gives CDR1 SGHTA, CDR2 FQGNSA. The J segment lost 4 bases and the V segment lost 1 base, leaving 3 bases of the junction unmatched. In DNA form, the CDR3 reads TGTGCCAGCAGCTTAGACCAGCGGGGGGGAGAGACCCAGTACTTC. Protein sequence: CASSLDQRGGETQYF.

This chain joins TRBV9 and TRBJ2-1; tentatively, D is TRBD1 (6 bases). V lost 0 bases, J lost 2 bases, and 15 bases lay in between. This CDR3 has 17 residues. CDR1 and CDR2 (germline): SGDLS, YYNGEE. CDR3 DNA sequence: TGTGCCAGCAGCGTAGACGCCCGTGGGGGCGCCTACAATGAGCAGTTCTTC. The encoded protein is CASSVDARGGAYNEQFF.

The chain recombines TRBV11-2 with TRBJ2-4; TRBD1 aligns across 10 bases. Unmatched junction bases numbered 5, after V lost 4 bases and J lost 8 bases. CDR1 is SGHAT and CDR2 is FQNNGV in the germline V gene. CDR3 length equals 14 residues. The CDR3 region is CASSYDRGRDIQYF. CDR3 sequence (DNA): TGTGCCAGCAGCTACGACAGGGGGCGCGACATTCAGTACTTC.